One and the same sample provided the 20 T cell receptor beta chains below, sequenced in a study of cytomegalovirus exposure and HLA in healthy donors listed by TCRdb under 2017. Library prep was done by the immunoSEQ multiplex PCR assay. The multiplex PCR relied on a mix of 60 forward primers for TCR Vbeta segments and 13 reverse primers for TCR Jbeta segments. Not all clones reach the TCRdb copy of this immuneACCESS table, which keeps in-frame sequences only. Checked studies attribute under half of the gap to unresolved V genes and leave the rest unexplained. This sample has over 200,000 clones in its table, and about 80% of those were observed once. Of the sample, about 0.58% falls within the top ten clones. The sequencing input was PBMCs. The source of these receptors is a woman aged 40 to 55 in good health and CMV-seronegative.

The chain uses TRBV5-1 and TRBJ2-7; weak D call: TRBD1 (6 bases). CDR1 and CDR2 (germline): SGHRS, YFSETQ. The CDR3 consists of 14 residues. V was cut by 5 bases and J by 2 bases, with 14 bases left in between. The CDR3 sequence is CASSPPTGTYEQYF. The CDR3 DNA follows: TGCGCCAGCAGTCCTCCTACAGGGACCTACGAGCAGTACTTC.

The chain has TRBV7-2 and TRBJ2-7; D may be TRBD1 (5 bases). V shed 4 bases and J shed 4 bases, with 8 bases lying between them. Germline CDR1 and CDR2: SGHTA and FQGNSA. The CDR3 length is 12 residues. CDR3 nucleotide sequence: TGTGCCAGCAGCTCAGGGCGGTACGAGCAGTACTTC. This gives the protein CASSSGRYEQYF.

This chain connects TRBV7-3 to TRBJ1-2, with TRBD1 matching over 8 bases. V was pared by 4 bases and J by 1 base, with 5 bases of the junction left unmatched. Per the germline V gene, CDR1 is SGHTA and CDR2 is FQGTGA. This CDR3 is built from 15 residues. The CDR3 nucleotides are TGTGCCAGCAGCTCCGGGACAGGAGTTAACTATGGCTACACCTTC. As protein: CASSSGTGVNYGYTF.

The V and J genes are TRBV28 and TRBJ1-1, with a possible D match to TRBD1 (6 bases). The V end lost 2 bases, the J end lost 1 base, and 8 bases lay between the germline ends. Germline V CDR1 and CDR2: MDHEN, SYDVKM. This CDR3 is built from 14 residues. CDR3 nucleotides: TGTGCCAGCAGTTTAGGGGGCTCGAACACTGAAGCTTTCTTT. As protein: CASSLGGSNTEAFF. Complete variable domain (other parts from reference TRBV28 and TRBJ1-1): DVKVTQSSRYLVKRTGEKVFLECVQDMDHENMFWYRQDPGLGLRLIYFSYDVKMKEKGDIPEGYSVSREKKERFSLILESASTNQTSMYLCASSLGGSNTEAFFGQGTRLTVV.

This chain joins TRBV5-6 and TRBJ1-1; no clear D gene. The CDR3 loop spans 15 amino acids. Germline assignment: CDR1 SGHDT and CDR2 YYEEEE. Trimming took off 2 bases at V and 1 base at J, with 12 bases between the two ends. The CDR3 loop reads CASSLPTQPNTEAFF. Here the CDR3 DNA reads TGTGCCAGCAGCTTACCCACACAGCCGAACACTGAAGCTTTCTTT.

This clone was picked up a small number of times. This chain links TRBV5-4 with TRBJ1-1; unclear D gene. Looked up from germline, CDR1 is SGHNT and CDR2 is YYREEE (reference sequence). This CDR3 has 13 residues. The V gene lost 1 base and the J gene lost 0 bases, with 4 bases spanning the gap. The DNA of the CDR3 is TGTGCCAGCAGCTTGACACTGAACACTGAAGCTTTCTTT. It specifies CASSLTLNTEAFF.

The chain is built from TRBV5-6 and TRBJ2-1, with D possibly being TRBD1 (5 bases). The germline CDR1 and CDR2 sequences are SGHDT and YYEEEE. Trimming stripped 0 bases from V and 7 bases from J, with 14 bases between. This CDR3 comprises 15 residues. The CDR3 is CASSLAVQGRNEQFF. The CDR3 DNA sequence: TGTGCCAGCAGCTTGGCCGTGCAGGGTAGGAATGAGCAGTTCTTC.

The chain links TRBV5-6 to TRBJ2-2; D gene ambiguous. Trimming stripped 0 bases from V and 5 bases from J, with 8 bases between. The germline CDR1 and CDR2 sequences are SGHDT and YYEEEE. This CDR3 is built from 14 residues. DNA for the CDR3: TGTGCCAGCAGCTTGGGTCCCGGGACCGGGGAGCTGTTTTTT. It is translated as CASSLGPGTGELFF.

The chain joins TRBV5-8 to TRBJ1-4; 10 bases agree with TRBD1. Germline V gene data show CDR1 as SGHTS and CDR2 as YDEGEE. V lost 4 bases, J lost 4 bases, and 7 bases stayed unmatched. The CDR3 length is 16 residues. The chain's CDR3 is CASSQLGQGSNEKLFF. CDR3 coding DNA: TGTGCCAGCAGCCAACTGGGACAGGGGAGTAATGAAAAACTGTTTTTT. The full variable domain, with the rest looked up from reference TRBV5-8 and TRBJ1-4, is EAGVTQSPTHLIKTRGQQATLRCSPISGHTSVYWYQQALGLGLQFLLWYDEGEERNRGNFPPRFSGRQFPNYSSELNVNALELEDSALYLCASSQLGQGSNEKLFFGSGTQLSVL.

The rearrangement links TRBV12-1 to TRBJ2-5; the D call TRBD2 from the table was never checked on the DNA. TRBV12-1 is a listed pseudogene. CDR3 size: 17 residues. This CDR3 reads CASSFEGLRWFRETQYF. The CDR3, as DNA: TGTGCCAGCAGCTTTGAGGGACTGCGCTGGTTTAGGGAGACCCAGTACTTC.

The chain has TRBV27 and TRBJ1-2; D possibly corresponds to TRBD1 (6 bases). Trimming removed 2 bases at V and 2 bases at J, with 12 bases between. The CDR3 length is 15 residues. The germline V gene encodes CDR1 MNHEY and CDR2 SMNVEV (reference sequence). CDR3 sequence reads: CASSLRGGRNYGYTF. CDR3 DNA: TGTGCCAGCAGTTTACGGGGGGGCAGAAACTATGGCTACACCTTC.

The chain links TRBV7-2 to TRBJ1-2; tentative D call: TRBD1 (6 bases). The CDR3 totals 16 residues. V lost 1 base and J lost 11, with 23 bases in between. CDR1 is SGHTA, CDR2 FQGNSA, per germline. Written as DNA, the CDR3 is TGTGCCAGCAGCTTAGATCGGGGTGGATGGGGGCGCGAATACACCTTC. It codes for CASSLDRGGWGREYTF.

The gene calls are TRBV5-8 and TRBJ2-7; D may be TRBD1 (6 bases). This CDR3 spans 13 amino acids. The V and J ends lost 5 bases and 6 bases respectively, with 15 bases between them. CDR1 is SGHTS, CDR2 YDEGEE, per germline. The CDR3 nucleotides read TGTGCCAGCAGTCTGGGCAGGGGACGCGAGCAGTACTTC. It is translated as CASSLGRGREQYF.

This clone was seen just once. The chain is built from TRBV21-1 and TRBJ1-5; the D segment call TRBD1 is taken from the table without a DNA check. TRBV21-1 is labeled a pseudogene. This CDR3 is 17 amino acids long. The CDR3 reads CASSKPPGQGAHQPQHF. The CDR3 DNA reads as TGTGCCAGCAGCAAACCCCCTGGACAGGGAGCCCATCAGCCCCAGCATTTT.

There are a few counts of this clone. The chain combines TRBV6-5 with TRBJ1-5; no clear D gene. The germline V and J ends were trimmed by 7 bases and 5 bases, with 15 bases remaining between them. The CDR3 has 14 residues. Germline CDR1 reads MNHEY; CDR2 reads SVGAGI. CDR3 bases: TGTGCCAGCATGGTCAGGTTCGGGGATCAGCCCCAGCATTTT. The encoded protein is CASMVRFGDQPQHF.

The chain carries TRBV19 and TRBJ2-7; TRBD1 matches 7 bases. CDR3 length: 14 amino acids. V was pared by 6 bases and J by 4 bases, with 9 bases of the junction left unmatched. From germline, CDR1 is LNHDA and CDR2 SQIVND (reference sequence). As DNA, the CDR3 is TGTGCCAGTAGCCCAAGGACAGGAGCGTACGAGCAGTACTTC. Amino acid sequence: CASSPRTGAYEQYF.

The chain joins TRBV6-6 to TRBJ1-5, with D possibly TRBD1 on 5 matching bases. Per the germline V gene, CDR1 is MNHNY and CDR2 is SVGAGI (reference sequence). The CDR3 loop spans 15 amino acids. V was pared by 6 bases and J by 2 bases, with 14 bases between. The chain's CDR3 is CASSHGGGGNQPQHF. The CDR3 nucleotides read TGTGCCAGCAGCCACGGGGGGGGAGGCAATCAGCCCCAGCATTTT.

This chain connects TRBV11-2 to TRBJ2-5, with 9 bases that match TRBD2. CDR1 and CDR2 (germline): SGHAT, FQNNGV. The CDR3 has 17 residues. V lost 6 bases, J lost 1 base, and 12 bases stayed unmatched. This chain's CDR3 is CASRGGSGGQFQETQYF. The CDR3 DNA follows: TGTGCCAGCAGGGGGGGGAGCGGGGGGCAATTCCAAGAGACCCAGTACTTC.

Written as DNA, the CDR3 is TGTGCCAGCAGCTTAGGACGGGAGGGGGACGAGCAGTACTTC. It codes for CASSLGREGDEQYF. The V and J genes are TRBV11-2 and TRBJ2-7, with TRBD2 identical over 8 bases. Looked up from germline, CDR1 is SGHAT and CDR2 is FQNNGV. The CDR3 is made up of 14 amino acids. V lost 1 base to trimming and J lost 5 bases; unmatched junction nucleotides: 4.

The chain employs TRBV30 and TRBJ1-2, with D tentatively TRBD1 (6 bases). Trimming took 8 bases from V and 4 from J, leaving 14 bases between them. From germline, CDR1 is GTSNPN and CDR2 SVGIG (reference sequence). The CDR3 has 12 amino acids. CDR3 sequence: CAGRGGLYGYTF. The CDR3 coding sequence is TGTGCCGGTCGGGGGGGCCTCTATGGCTACACCTTC.